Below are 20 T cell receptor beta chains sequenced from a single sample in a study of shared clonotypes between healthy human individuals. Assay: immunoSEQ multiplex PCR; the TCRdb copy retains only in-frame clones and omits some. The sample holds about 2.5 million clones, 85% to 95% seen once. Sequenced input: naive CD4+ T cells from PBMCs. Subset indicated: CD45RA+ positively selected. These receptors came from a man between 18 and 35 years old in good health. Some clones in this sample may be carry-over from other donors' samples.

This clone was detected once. As DNA, the CDR3 is TGTGCCAGCAGTTACTGGGGTTCGGGTACCTACGAGCAGTACTTC. Amino acid sequence: CASSYWGSGTYEQYF. This chain uses TRBV6-5 with TRBJ2-7; D is uncertain. CDR3 length: 15 amino acids. Trimming left V 1 base short and J 2 bases short, with 12 bases between. The germline CDR1 and CDR2 sequences are MNHEY and SVGAGI.

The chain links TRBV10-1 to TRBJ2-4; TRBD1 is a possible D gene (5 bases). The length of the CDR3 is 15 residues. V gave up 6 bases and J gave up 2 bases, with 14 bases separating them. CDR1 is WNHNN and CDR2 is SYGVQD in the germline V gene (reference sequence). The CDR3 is CASRPTVPSKNIQYF. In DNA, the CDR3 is TGCGCCAGCAGACCGACAGTACCCTCCAAAAACATTCAGTACTTC.

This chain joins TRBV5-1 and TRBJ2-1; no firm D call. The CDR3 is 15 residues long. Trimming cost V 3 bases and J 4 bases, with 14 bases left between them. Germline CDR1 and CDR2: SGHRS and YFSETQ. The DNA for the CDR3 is TGCGCCAGCAGCTCGGACGACCCTAGGTACAATGAGCAGTTCTTC. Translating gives CASSSDDPRYNEQFF.

DNA for the CDR3: TGTGCCACCGGGAGGCCTACACCTGTCTACAATGAGCAGTTCTTC. This translates into CATGRPTPVYNEQFF. The chain carries TRBV28 and TRBJ2-1, with 7 nucleotides matching TRBD2. CDR1 and CDR2 (germline): MDHEN, SYDVKM. The CDR3 covers 15 residues. V shed 10 bases, J shed 3 bases, and the junction held 12 bases outside the gene matches.

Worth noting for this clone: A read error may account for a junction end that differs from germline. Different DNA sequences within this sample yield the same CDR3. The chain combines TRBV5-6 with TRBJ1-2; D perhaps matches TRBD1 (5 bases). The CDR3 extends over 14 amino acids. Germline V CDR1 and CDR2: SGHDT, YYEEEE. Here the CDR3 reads CASSLGSGLDGYTF. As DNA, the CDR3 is TGTGCCAGCAGCTTGGGGTCAGGGCTGGATGGATACACCTTC. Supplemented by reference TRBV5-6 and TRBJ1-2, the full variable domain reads DAGVTQSPTHLIKTRGQQVTLRCSPKSGHDTVSWYQQALGQGPQFIFQYYEEEERQRGNFPDRFSGHQFPNYSSELNVNALLLGDSALYLCASSLGSGLDGYTFGSGTRLTVV.

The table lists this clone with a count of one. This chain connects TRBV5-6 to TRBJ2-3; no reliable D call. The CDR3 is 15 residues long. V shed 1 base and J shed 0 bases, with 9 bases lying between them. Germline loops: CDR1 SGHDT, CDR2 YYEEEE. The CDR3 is CASSLRRLSTDTQYF. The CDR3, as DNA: TGTGCCAGCAGCTTGAGGAGACTTAGCACAGATACGCAGTATTTT.

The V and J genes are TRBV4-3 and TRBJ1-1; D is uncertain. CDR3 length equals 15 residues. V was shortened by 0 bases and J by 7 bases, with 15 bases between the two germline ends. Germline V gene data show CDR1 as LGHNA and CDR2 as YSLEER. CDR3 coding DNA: TGCGCCAGCAGCCAAGAGGGCCAGCTCGCGGGTGAAGCTTTCTTT. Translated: CASSQEGQLAGEAFF.

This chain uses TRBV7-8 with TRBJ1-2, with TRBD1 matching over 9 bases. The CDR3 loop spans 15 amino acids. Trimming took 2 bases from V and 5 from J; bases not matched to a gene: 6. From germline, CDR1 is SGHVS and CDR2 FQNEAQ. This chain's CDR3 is CASSLPLQGAYGYTF. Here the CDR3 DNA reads TGTGCCAGCAGCTTACCTTTACAGGGGGCTTATGGCTACACCTTC.

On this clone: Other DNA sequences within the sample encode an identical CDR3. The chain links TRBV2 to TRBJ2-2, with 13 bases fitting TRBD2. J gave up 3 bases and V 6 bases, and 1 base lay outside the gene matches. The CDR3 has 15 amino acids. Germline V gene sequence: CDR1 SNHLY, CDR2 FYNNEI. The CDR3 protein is CASRGLAGYTGELFF. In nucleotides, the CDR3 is TGTGCCAGCAGGGGACTAGCGGGGTACACCGGGGAGCTGTTTTTT.

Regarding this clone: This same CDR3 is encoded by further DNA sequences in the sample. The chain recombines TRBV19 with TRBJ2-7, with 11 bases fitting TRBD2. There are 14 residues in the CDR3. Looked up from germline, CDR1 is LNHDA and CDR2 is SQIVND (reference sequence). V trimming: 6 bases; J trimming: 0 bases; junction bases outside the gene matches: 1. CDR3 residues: CASSTSGGSYEQYF. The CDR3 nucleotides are TGTGCCAGTAGCACTAGCGGGGGCTCCTACGAGCAGTACTTC.

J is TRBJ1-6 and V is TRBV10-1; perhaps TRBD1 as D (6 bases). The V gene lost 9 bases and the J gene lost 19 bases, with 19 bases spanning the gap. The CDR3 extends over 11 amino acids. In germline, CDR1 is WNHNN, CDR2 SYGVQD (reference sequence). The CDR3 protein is CASLCRDTLHF. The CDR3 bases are TGCGCCAGTCTTTGCCGGGACACCTTACACTTT.

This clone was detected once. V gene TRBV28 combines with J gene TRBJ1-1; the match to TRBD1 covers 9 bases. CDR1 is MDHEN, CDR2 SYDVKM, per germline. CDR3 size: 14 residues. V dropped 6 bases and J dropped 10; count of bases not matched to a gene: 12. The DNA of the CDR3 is TGTGCCAGCAGGTCATACAGGGGGCCCCCGGGAGCTTTCTTT. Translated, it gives CASRSYRGPPGAFF.

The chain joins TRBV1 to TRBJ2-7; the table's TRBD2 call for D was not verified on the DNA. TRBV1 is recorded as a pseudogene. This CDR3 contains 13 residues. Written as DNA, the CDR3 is TGCACCAGGGGAGGGACTAGCTGCTACGAGCAGTACTTC. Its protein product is CTRGGTSCYEQYF.

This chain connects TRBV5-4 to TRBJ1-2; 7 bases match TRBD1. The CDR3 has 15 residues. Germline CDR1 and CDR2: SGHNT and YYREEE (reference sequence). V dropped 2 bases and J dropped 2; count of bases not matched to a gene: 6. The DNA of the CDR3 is TGTGCCAGCAGCTTTGGGACAGACTTAAACTATGGCTACACCTTC. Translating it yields CASSFGTDLNYGYTF.

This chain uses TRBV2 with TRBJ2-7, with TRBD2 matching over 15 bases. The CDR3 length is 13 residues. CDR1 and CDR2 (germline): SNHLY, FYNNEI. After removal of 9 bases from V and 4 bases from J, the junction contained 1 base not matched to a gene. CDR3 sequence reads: CARGLAGGYEQYF. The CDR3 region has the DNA TGTGCCAGAGGACTAGCGGGAGGGTACGAGCAGTACTTC. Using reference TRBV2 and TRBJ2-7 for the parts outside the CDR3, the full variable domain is EPEVTQTPSHQVTQMGQEVILRCVPISNHLYFYWYRQILGQKVEFLVSFYNNEISEKSEIFDDQFSVERPDGSNFTLKIRSTKLEDSAMYFCARGLAGGYEQYFGPGTRLTVT.

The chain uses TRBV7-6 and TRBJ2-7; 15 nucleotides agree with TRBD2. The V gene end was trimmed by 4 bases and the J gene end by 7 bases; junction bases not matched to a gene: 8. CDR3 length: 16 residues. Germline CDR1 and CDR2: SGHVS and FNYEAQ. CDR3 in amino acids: CASSSGTSGRSTEQYF. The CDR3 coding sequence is TGTGCCAGCAGCTCCGGGACTAGCGGGAGGTCCACTGAGCAGTACTTC.

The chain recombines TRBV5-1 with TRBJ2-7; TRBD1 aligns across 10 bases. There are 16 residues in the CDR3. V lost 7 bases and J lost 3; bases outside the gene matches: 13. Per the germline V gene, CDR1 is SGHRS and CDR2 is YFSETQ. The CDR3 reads CASRDSDRGHLYEQYF. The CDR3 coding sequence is TGCGCCAGCCGCGATTCAGACAGGGGGCACCTCTACGAGCAGTACTTC.

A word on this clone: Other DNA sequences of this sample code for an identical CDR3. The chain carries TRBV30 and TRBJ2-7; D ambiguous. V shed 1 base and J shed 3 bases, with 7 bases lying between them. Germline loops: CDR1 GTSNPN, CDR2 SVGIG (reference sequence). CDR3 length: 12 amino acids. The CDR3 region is CAWSGGSYEQYF. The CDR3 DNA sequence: TGTGCCTGGAGTGGGGGTAGCTACGAGCAGTACTTC.

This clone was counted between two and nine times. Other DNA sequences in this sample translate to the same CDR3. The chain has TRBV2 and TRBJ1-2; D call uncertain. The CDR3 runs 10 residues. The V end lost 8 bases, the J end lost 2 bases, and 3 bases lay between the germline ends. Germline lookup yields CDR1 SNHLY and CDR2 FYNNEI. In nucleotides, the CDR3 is TGTGCCAGCCGGAACTATGGCTACACCTTC. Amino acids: CASRNYGYTF. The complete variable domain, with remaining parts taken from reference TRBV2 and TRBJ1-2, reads EPEVTQTPSHQVTQMGQEVILRCVPISNHLYFYWYRQILGQKVEFLVSFYNNEISEKSEIFDDQFSVERPDGSNFTLKIRSTKLEDSAMYFCASRNYGYTFGSGTRLTVV.

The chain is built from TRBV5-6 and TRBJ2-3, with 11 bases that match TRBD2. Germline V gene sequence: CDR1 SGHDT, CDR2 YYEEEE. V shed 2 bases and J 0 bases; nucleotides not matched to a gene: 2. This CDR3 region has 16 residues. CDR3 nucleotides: TGTGCCAGCAGCTTTTGGACTAGCGGGAGCACAGATACGCAGTATTTT. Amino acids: CASSFWTSGSTDTQYF.